This T cell receptor beta chain is drawn from a study of cytomegalovirus exposure and HLA in healthy donors. Study observations and caveats: Later, an analysis found that common viral pathogens appeared to be linked with several of the most significant clusters. Presence/absence analyses took donor sequencing depth as roughly uniform.

This CDR3 contains 15 residues. Germline-derived CDR1 and CDR2 are LGHNA and YSLEER. Trimming removed 1 base at V and 3 bases at J, with 11 bases between. PCR was performed using 60 Vbeta and 13 Jbeta primers. Method: immunoSEQ multiplex PCR; TCRdb's copy keeps in-frame clones and lacks some. The sample records 99,000 or so clones, 78% being singletons. A remark on this clone: Its antigen is currently unknown.

Sequencing input: PBMCs. The chain carries TRBV4-3 and TRBJ2-3, with D possibly matching TRBD1 (5 bases). The receptor comes from a woman between 35 and 50 years old in good health and CMV-seronegative. The CDR3 sequence is CASSQGGGDTDTQYF. The CDR3 region has the DNA TGCGCCAGCAGCCAAGGGGGCGGAGATACAGATACGCAGTATTTT.